The clone carrying this T cell receptor (beta chain) was seen a handful of times. 13 Jbeta primers and 60 Vbeta primers were used for the PCR. Sequencing was performed with immunoSEQ multiplex PCR; in TCRdb, only in-frame clones are kept and a portion is missing. Of 100,000 or so clones detected, around 79% appear once; the ten largest clones hold 12% to 15%. This entry is derived from a study of cytomegalovirus exposure and HLA in healthy donors. The V and J ends lost 1 base and 5 bases, in that order; junction bases with no gene match: 6. This CDR3 region has 15 residues. Germline CDR1 and CDR2: SGHNT and YYREEE (reference sequence).

J is TRBJ2-5 and V is TRBV5-4, with 9 bases aligning to TRBD1. Sequencing was performed on PBMCs. The receptor comes from a male donor in good health and CMV-seropositive. The CDR3 reads CASSLPGQGYETQYF. For the CDR3, the DNA is TGTGCCAGCAGCTTGCCGGGACAGGGCTACGAGACCCAGTACTTC.